The 28 T cell receptor beta chains in this list originate from one sample, sequenced in a study of blood T cell repertoires in COVID-19 (dated by TCRdb to the early 2020s). The library was built by means of the immunoSEQ multiplex PCR assay. Entries here come from immuneACCESS through TCRdb and include only in-frame sequences with V and J called. Some clones fail to appear in such tables; in the studies checked, an unresolved V gene covers under half of the shortfall, and the cause of the remainder is unknown. The sample contains a few hundred thousand clones, 80% to 90% of them found a single time. About 2% of the sample is held by the ten biggest clonotypes. Input material: peripheral blood. The source is a man aged 25 to 45 who had recovered from COVID-19.

The V and J genes are TRBV19 and TRBJ1-1; D ambiguous. Germline-derived CDR1 and CDR2 are LNHDA and SQIVND (reference sequence). The CDR3 sequence is 15 residues long. Trimming took 7 bases from V and 6 from J, leaving 21 bases between them. Here the CDR3 DNA reads TGTGCCAGTACTCCCCAGAGGGCAGGTACCCCTGAAGCTTTCTTT. This sequence encodes CASTPQRAGTPEAFF.

The V gene is TRBV29-1, the J gene TRBJ2-7; D might be TRBD2 (6 bases). CDR1 is SQVTM and CDR2 is ANQGSEA in the germline V gene. The CDR3 consists of 15 residues. V lost 0 bases to trimming and J lost 6 bases, with 18 bases between them. CDR3 residues: CSVEDSAGSTFEQYF. CDR3 sequence (DNA): TGCAGCGTTGAAGATTCCGCGGGGTCGACGTTCGAGCAGTACTTC.

The chain has TRBV11-3 and TRBJ2-7, with unresolved D. CDR1 and CDR2 (germline): SGHNT, YENEEA. The V end lost 0 bases, the J end lost 3 bases, and 9 bases lay between the germline ends. The CDR3 runs 14 residues. CDR3 DNA sequence: TGTGCCAGCAGCTTAGAACGGAGCTTCTACGAGCAGTACTTC. Encoded protein: CASSLERSFYEQYF. Complete variable domain (other parts from reference TRBV11-3 and TRBJ2-7): EAGVVQSPRYKIIEKKQPVAFWCNPISGHNTLYWYLQNLGQGPELLIRYENEEAVDDSQLPKDRFSAERLKGVDSTLKIQPAELGDSAVYLCASSLERSFYEQYFGPGTRLTVT.

This chain links TRBV18 with TRBJ2-3; D ambiguous. Trimming stripped 3 bases from V and 5 bases from J, with 12 bases between. Per germline, CDR1 KGHSH and CDR2 LQKENI. This CDR3 region has 14 residues. The CDR3 region is CASSPVDSLDTQYF. CDR3 bases: TGTGCCAGCTCACCCGTAGACTCTTTAGATACGCAGTATTTT.

V gene TRBV9 combines with J gene TRBJ1-2; D unresolved. Trimming cost V 0 bases and J 2 bases, with 14 bases left between them. CDR3 size: 16 residues. Germline CDR1 reads SGDLS; CDR2 reads YYNGEE. DNA of the CDR3: TGTGCCAGCAGCGTAGGGGGATGGGGAGGGAACTATGGCTACACCTTC. It yields the protein CASSVGGWGGNYGYTF.

This chain joins TRBV12-3 or TRBV12-4 and TRBJ2-1; the D gene is possibly TRBD2 (5 bases). V was clipped by 6 bases and J by 8 bases, with 11 bases between them. The CDR3 is made up of 12 amino acids. The CDR3 reads CASSPGGHEQFF. The CDR3 DNA follows: TGTGCCAGCAGCCCGGGCGGGCATGAGCAGTTCTTC.

This chain uses TRBV10-3 with TRBJ2-1, with a tentative D call TRBD1 (5 bases). Trimming pared 3 bases from V and 8 bases from J, leaving 20 bases between. There are 16 residues in the CDR3. Germline assignment: CDR1 ENHRY and CDR2 SYGVKD. CDR3 in amino acids: CAISERVGAKFDEQFF. The CDR3, as DNA: TGTGCCATCAGTGAAAGGGTTGGGGCCAAATTTGATGAGCAGTTCTTC.

This clone was recorded a few times. The rearrangement uses TRBV5-1 and TRBJ1-5, with D tentatively TRBD1 (5 bases). Per germline, CDR1 SGHRS and CDR2 YFSETQ. This CDR3 region has 14 residues. V was clipped by 4 bases and J by 10 bases, with 18 bases between them. The CDR3 reads CASSRGQELDPQHF. The CDR3 region has the DNA TGCGCCAGCAGCCGTGGACAAGAACTTGACCCCCAGCATTTT.

This chain connects TRBV5-6 to TRBJ1-2; no definite D call. Trimming left V 0 bases short and J 7 bases short, with 4 bases between. The germline V gene encodes CDR1 SGHDT and CDR2 YYEEEE. CDR3 size: 11 residues. CDR3 protein: CASSLVSGYTF. The DNA of the CDR3 is TGTGCCAGCAGCTTGGTGAGTGGCTACACCTTC.

This clone appeared a single time. This sequence joins TRBV27 and TRBJ1-1, with a possible D match to TRBD1 (5 bases). Trimming cost V 1 base and J 2 bases, with 17 bases left between them. In germline, CDR1 is MNHEY, CDR2 SMNVEV (reference sequence). The CDR3 is 17 residues long. In DNA form, the CDR3 reads TGTGCCAGCAGTTTATACAGGCCAGGTATGGCTAACACTGAAGCTTTCTTT. Amino acids: CASSLYRPGMANTEAFF.

This rearrangement joins TRBV7-6 to TRBJ1-1; 9 nucleotides match TRBD1. V gave up 5 bases and J gave up 11 bases; unmatched junction bases: 9. The CDR3 loop spans 13 amino acids. CDR1 and CDR2 (germline): SGHVS, FNYEAQ. CDR3 bases: TGTGCCAGCAGCCGGACAGGGGCCGCCGACGCTTTCTTT. It encodes CASSRTGAADAFF.

This chain links TRBV5-4 with TRBJ2-5, with TRBD2 matching 8 bases. The CDR3 loop spans 14 amino acids. V dropped 5 bases and J dropped 4; count of bases not matched to a gene: 7. Per the germline V gene, CDR1 is SGHNT and CDR2 is YYREEE (reference sequence). In DNA, the CDR3 is TGTGCCAGCAGTTCGGGGGGGCTAGCAGAGACCCAGTACTTC. Its translation: CASSSGGLAETQYF.

V is TRBV5-1 and J is TRBJ1-2, with 7 bases matching TRBD1. The CDR3 loop spans 14 amino acids. Per the germline V gene, CDR1 is SGHRS and CDR2 is YFSETQ. Trimming at V came to 4 bases and at J to 8 bases, leaving 11 bases not matched to a gene. The CDR3 loop is CASSTDRDSFGYTF. CDR3 nucleotides: TGCGCCAGCAGCACCGACCGGGACAGCTTCGGCTACACCTTC.

The J gene is TRBJ2-1, the V gene TRBV2, with TRBD1 matching 9 bases. The CDR3 has 13 residues. Germline values: CDR1 SNHLY, CDR2 FYNNEI. The ends lost 8 bases at V and 8 bases at J; junction bases unmatched: 7. The CDR3 protein is CASPRDRVDEQFF. CDR3 bases: TGTGCCAGCCCCCGGGACAGGGTGGATGAGCAGTTCTTC.

The chain uses TRBV18 and TRBJ1-2; 7 bases are shared with TRBD1. V gave up 3 bases and J gave up 0 bases; unmatched junction bases: 4. Germline V gene sequence: CDR1 KGHSH, CDR2 LQKENI. CDR3 length: 15 residues. CDR3 protein: CASSPGQGANYGYTF. The CDR3 bases are TGTGCCAGCTCACCGGGGCAGGGGGCTAACTATGGCTACACCTTC.

V usage is TRBV9 and J usage is TRBJ1-1; maybe TRBD1 (6 bases). V was shortened by 4 bases and J by 6 bases, with 13 bases between the two germline ends. This CDR3 contains 13 residues. Germline V gene lookup returns CDR1 SGDLS and CDR2 YYNGEE. CDR3 protein: CASSRGGFAEAFF. As DNA, the CDR3 is TGTGCCAGCAGCCGGGGGGGCTTCGCTGAAGCTTTCTTT.

The rearrangement joins TRBV18 to TRBJ1-2; TRBD1 is a possible D gene (6 bases). Trimming took off 3 bases at V and 3 bases at J, with 8 bases between the two ends. The length of the CDR3 is 13 residues. The germline V gene has CDR1 KGHSH and CDR2 LQKENI. The CDR3 protein is CASSPEGDYGYTF. Written as DNA, the CDR3 is TGTGCCAGCTCACCCGAGGGGGACTATGGCTACACCTTC.

This clone was counted a few times. The chain employs TRBV10-2 and TRBJ1-2; D is undetermined. From germline, CDR1 is WSHSY and CDR2 SAAADI. The CDR3 extends over 12 amino acids. V was pared by 5 bases and J by 8 bases, with 12 bases between. The chain's CDR3 is CASSPSLLGYTF. CDR3 nucleotide sequence: TGCGCCAGCAGTCCGTCCCTACTAGGCTACACCTTC.

The chain is built from TRBV2 and TRBJ2-5; D is possibly TRBD2 (7 bases). Germline values: CDR1 SNHLY, CDR2 FYNNEI. The CDR3 sequence is 13 residues long. V dropped 4 bases and J dropped 10 bases, with 16 bases sitting between them. The CDR3 reads CASSGGGGRDQYF. As DNA, the CDR3 is TGTGCCAGCAGTGGGGGAGGGGGGAGAGACCAGTACTTC.

This chain uses TRBV6-1 with TRBJ1-3, with D maybe TRBD1 (5 bases). CDR1 and CDR2 (germline): MNHNS, SASEGT. V was clipped by 6 bases and J by 0 bases, with 21 bases between them. The CDR3 runs 18 residues. The CDR3 nucleotides read TGTGCCAGCAGCGAAATAAGACAGCACCATAACTCTGGAAACACCATATATTTT. It codes for CASSEIRQHHNSGNTIYF.

The rearrangement links TRBV11-2 to TRBJ2-1; 16 nucleotides line up with TRBD2. The germline CDR1 and CDR2 sequences are SGHAT and FQNNGV. The CDR3 runs to 19 residues. J lost 0 bases, V lost 7 bases, and 9 bases had no gene match. CDR3 region: CASNPRGLAGGSSYNEQFF. In nucleotides, the CDR3 is TGTGCCAGCAACCCCAGGGGACTAGCGGGGGGGAGCTCCTACAATGAGCAGTTCTTC.

The chain combines TRBV4-1 with TRBJ2-5, with no clear D. This CDR3 contains 14 residues. V was pared by 4 bases and J by 4 bases, with 13 bases between. Germline V gene sequence: CDR1 MGHRA, CDR2 YSYEKL. CDR3 sequence reads: CASSRTGSGETQYF. Written as DNA, the CDR3 is TGCGCCAGCAGCCGCACCGGGTCCGGAGAGACCCAGTACTTC.

The chain carries TRBV29-1 and TRBJ2-3; D may be TRBD2 (5 bases). The V gene's germline CDR1 is SQVTM and CDR2 ANQGSEA. CDR3 length: 15 amino acids. V was clipped by 2 bases and J by 2 bases, with 14 bases between them. CDR3 in amino acids: CSVETQDSPTDTQYF. The DNA of the CDR3 is TGCAGCGTTGAAACCCAGGACTCTCCCACAGATACGCAGTATTTT.

The chain links TRBV20-1 to TRBJ1-1; D unresolved. CDR3 length: 11 residues. CDR1 DFQATT and CDR2 SNEGSKA come from the germline V gene (reference sequence). V was shortened by 6 bases and J by 9 bases, with 14 bases between the two germline ends. The CDR3 here is CSAERSRKAFF. The CDR3 nucleotides are TGCAGTGCCGAGCGTAGTAGGAAAGCTTTCTTT.

The chain combines TRBV5-1 with TRBJ2-2, with 8 bases aligning to TRBD1. J lost 7 bases, V lost 5 bases, and 10 bases had no gene match. CDR3 length: 15 residues. Germline CDR1 and CDR2: SGHRS and YFSETQ. This CDR3 is CASSLTTGGIGELFF. CDR3 nucleotide sequence: TGCGCCAGCAGTTTAACTACAGGGGGTATCGGGGAGCTGTTTTTT.

The chain couples TRBV30 to TRBJ1-6; possible D gene TRBD1, 5 bases. Trimming pared 5 bases from V and 8 bases from J, leaving 7 bases between. The CDR3 length is 11 residues. Germline V gene data show CDR1 as GTSNPN and CDR2 as SVGIG (reference sequence). Here the CDR3 reads CAWATDSPLHF. In nucleotides, the CDR3 is TGTGCCTGGGCGACAGATTCACCCCTCCACTTT.

The gene calls are TRBV27 and TRBJ2-5; the D gene is possibly TRBD1 (5 bases). Germline V CDR1 and CDR2: MNHEY, SMNVEV (reference sequence). This CDR3 region has 16 residues. With 0 bases removed from V and 1 base from J, the gap between germline ends came to 12 bases. CDR3 sequence: CASSLSWGLAQETQYF. For the CDR3, the DNA is TGTGCCAGCAGTTTATCGTGGGGCTTGGCCCAAGAGACCCAGTACTTC.

This clone appeared once. This sequence joins TRBV9 and TRBJ2-7, with D perhaps TRBD1 (6 bases). V lost 0 bases and J 2 bases, leaving 12 bases between the germline ends. The germline CDR1 and CDR2 sequences are SGDLS and YYNGEE. CDR3 length equals 15 residues. The CDR3 here is CASSVGQGMPYEQYF. Written as DNA, the CDR3 is TGTGCCAGCAGCGTAGGTCAGGGGATGCCCTACGAGCAGTACTTC.